This T cell receptor (beta chain) was sequenced in a study of graft-versus-host responses after intestinal transplantation. On the study more broadly: Recipients were given multivisceral, liver-intestinal, or isolated intestinal transplants. Tacrolimus and steroids were given for about three years to all recipients after anti-thymocyte globulin induction. The study, taken as a whole, reports: Early post-transplant HvG declines tracked with peak circulating GvH clone levels. Analysis identified GvH clones in recipient marrow, with some appearing first in ileum or blood.

Looked up from germline, CDR1 is MGHRA and CDR2 is YSYEKL. V lost 2 bases and J lost 2, with 13 bases in between. CDR3 length: 15 residues. Turning to this clone: Its antigen is as yet unknown.

The data were produced by immunoSEQ multiplex PCR, yet TCRdb's version contains in-frame clones alone and is incomplete. This sample has 24,000 or so clones, with less than 90% found just once. The sequence was obtained from a human patient who received an intestinal transplant, so some T cells may come from the graft donor. This chain links TRBV4-1 with TRBJ2-7; D is perhaps TRBD2 (7 bases). The sample in question was PBMCs, obtained approximately 28 days after intestinal transplant. The CDR3: CASSQTGRDTYEQYF. CDR3 in DNA: TGCGCCAGCAGCCAAACAGGGAGGGACACCTACGAGCAGTACTTC.